This TCR beta chain was recorded in a study of cytomegalovirus exposure and HLA in healthy donors. PCR employed 60 Vbeta and 13 Jbeta primers. Profiled with immunoSEQ multiplex PCR; TCRdb holds only in-frame clones, not every one. The sample consists of under 150,000 clones, over 70% of them appearing once. Note on this clone: Its cognate antigen is unknown.

Study-level findings and limits: Cytomegalovirus association was assigned to under 200 TCR beta chains.

The CDR3 has 14 amino acids. The sequence derives from a woman in her forties in good health and CMV-seropositive. What was sequenced was PBMCs. V usage is TRBV21-1 and J usage is TRBJ2-7; TRBD1, the table's D call, lacks a check against the DNA. TRBV21-1 is a pseudogene segment. CDR3: CASSPRDRGNEQYF. The CDR3 DNA sequence: TGTGCCAGCAGCCCCCGGGACAGGGGGAACGAGCAGTACTTC.